The 20 T cell receptor beta chains in this list originate from one sample, sequenced in a study of blood T cells in healthy people across ages. Primed by a sample-barcoded 5' primer and a J-beta primer mix, a second PCR proceeded for roughly 6 to 12 cycles. TCRdb re-analysed the 5' RACE reads in MiXCR, keeping a single row per CDR3 protein. The data hold roughly 1,800,000 distinct CDR3 sequences, with around 48% observed a single time. Sample: blood. The receptors come from a middle-aged woman in good health.

This clonotype has just a few counts. This chain joins TRBV5-1 and TRBJ2-4; 9 nucleotides line up with TRBD1. The CDR3 runs to 14 residues. Per the germline V gene, CDR1 is SGHRS and CDR2 is YFSETQ. V shed 6 bases, J shed 6 bases, and the junction held 7 bases outside the gene matches. This CDR3 is CASTMGTGRNIQYF. The CDR3 region has the DNA TGCGCCAGCACGATGGGGACAGGGAGAAACATTCAGTACTTC.

This chain uses TRBV6-2 or TRBV6-3 with TRBJ2-5, with 11 bases matching TRBD2. CDR1 and CDR2 (germline): MNHEY, SVGEGT. CDR3 size: 16 residues. V gave up 6 bases and J gave up 11 bases; unmatched junction bases: 17. CDR3 in amino acids: CASRASGGSFYNEQYF. DNA of the CDR3: TGTGCCAGCAGGGCTAGCGGGGGGTCCTTCTACAATGAGCAGTACTTC.

V usage is TRBV5-1 and J usage is TRBJ2-7, with D possibly TRBD2 on 5 matching bases. V dropped 0 bases and J dropped 11 bases, with 18 bases sitting between them. Germline assignment: CDR1 SGHRS and CDR2 YFSETQ. This CDR3 contains 14 residues. CDR3: CASSLAGEGLREYF. The DNA of the CDR3 is TGCGCCAGCAGCTTGGCCGGTGAGGGATTACGAGAGTACTTC.

The chain combines TRBV20-1 with TRBJ2-1; no clear D gene. From germline, CDR1 is DFQATT and CDR2 SNEGSKA (reference sequence). V was clipped by 5 bases and J by 7 bases, with 3 bases between them. The CDR3 totals 9 residues. Written as DNA, the CDR3 is TGCAGTGCTGCGAATGAGCAGTTCTTC. It codes for CSAANEQFF.

The chain employs TRBV5-1 and TRBJ2-5, with TRBD1 as a possible D gene (6 bases). Trimming removed 1 base at V and 11 bases at J, with 24 bases between. CDR3 length equals 16 residues. CDR1 is SGHRS and CDR2 is YFSETQ in the germline V gene. CDR3 region: CASSLSLTGGYNEQYF. The CDR3, as DNA: TGCGCCAGCAGCTTGTCCCTGACAGGCGGTTACAATGAGCAGTACTTC.

This clonotype was picked up a small number of times. The chain recombines TRBV12-3 or TRBV12-4 with TRBJ2-6; weak D call: TRBD1 (5 bases). The CDR3 runs 17 residues. V was pared by 6 bases and J by 1 base, with 16 bases between. CDR3 loop: CASRKTASISGANVLTF. The CDR3 DNA reads TGTGCCAGCAGAAAGACAGCAAGTATATCTGGGGCCAACGTCCTGACTTTC.

The V and J genes are TRBV14 and TRBJ1-2; TRBD1 is a possible D gene (5 bases). V lost 0 bases, J lost 3 bases, and 23 bases lay in between. The CDR3 spans 19 residues. Per germline, CDR1 SGHDN and CDR2 FVKESK. Here the CDR3 reads CASSQDPRGPWTPDYGYTF. In nucleotides, the CDR3 is TGTGCCAGCAGCCAAGATCCGAGGGGCCCGTGGACCCCAGACTATGGCTACACCTTC. Using reference TRBV14 and TRBJ1-2 for the parts outside the CDR3, the full variable domain is EAGVTQFPSHSVIEKGQTVTLRCDPISGHDNLYWYRRVMGKEIKFLLHFVKESKQDESGMPNNRFLAERTGGTYSTLKVQPAELEDSGVYFCASSQDPRGPWTPDYGYTFGSGTRLTVV.

This clonotype was recorded many times. V and J are TRBV29-1 and TRBJ2-3, with 10 bases that match TRBD2. This CDR3 comprises 15 residues. CDR1 SQVTM and CDR2 ANQGSEA come from the germline V gene. The J segment lost 1 base and the V segment lost 7 bases, leaving 8 bases of the junction unmatched. The CDR3 region has the DNA TGCAGCGGCGAAACACTAGCGGGGCGCACAGATACGCAGTATTTT. Encoded protein: CSGETLAGRTDTQYF.

The chain uses TRBV10-3 and TRBJ1-2; TRBD1 matches 10 bases. Germline V gene lookup returns CDR1 ENHRY and CDR2 SYGVKD. The CDR3 covers 14 residues. V trimming: 0 bases; J trimming: 7 bases; junction bases outside the gene matches: 2. The CDR3 region is CAISESTGGVGYTF. The CDR3 DNA reads as TGTGCCATCAGTGAGTCGACAGGGGGCGTTGGCTACACCTTC.

This clonotype appeared a few times. The chain uses TRBV11-2 and TRBJ1-2, with D perhaps matching TRBD1 (5 bases). The CDR3 is 13 amino acids. Germline V gene lookup returns CDR1 SGHAT and CDR2 FQNNGV. The V and J ends lost 6 bases and 4 bases respectively, with 12 bases between them. The CDR3 coding sequence is TGTGCCAGCAGTTCGGTGGGGGGCTATGGCTACACCTTC. As protein: CASSSVGGYGYTF.

The gene calls are TRBV29-1 and TRBJ1-2; 7 nucleotides line up with TRBD1. V dropped 2 bases and J dropped 4; count of bases not matched to a gene: 7. Germline assignment: CDR1 SQVTM and CDR2 ANQGSEA. The CDR3 runs 14 residues. CDR3: CSVEPGGSGYGYTF. The CDR3 region has the DNA TGCAGCGTTGAACCAGGGGGGAGCGGCTATGGCTACACCTTC. Looking up the rest from reference TRBV29-1 and TRBJ1-2 gives the full variable domain: SAVISQKPSRDICQRGTSLTIQCQVDSQVTMMFWYRQQPGQSLTLIATANQGSEATYESGFVIDKFPISRPNLTFSTLTVSNMSPEDSSIYLCSVEPGGSGYGYTFGSGTRLTVV.

V gene TRBV7-2 combines with J gene TRBJ1-2; D remains unclear. Germline CDR1 and CDR2: SGHTA and FQGNSA. V dropped 6 bases and J dropped 3 bases, with 8 bases sitting between them. The length of the CDR3 is 12 residues. CDR3 amino acids: CASSRDYYGYTF. DNA of the CDR3: TGTGCCAGCAGTCGAGACTACTATGGCTACACCTTC.

The CDR3 sequence is CASSQALAGAPYEQYF. The CDR3 coding sequence is TGCGCCAGCAGCCAAGCCCTCGCCGGGGCACCCTACGAGCAGTACTTC. The chain is built from TRBV4-1 and TRBJ2-7, with D perhaps being TRBD1 or TRBD2 (5 bases each). Trimming left V 1 base short and J 2 bases short, with 15 bases between. CDR1 and CDR2 from the germline V gene are MGHRA and YSYEKL. The CDR3 runs to 16 residues.

V gene TRBV7-9 combines with J gene TRBJ2-7; 7 bases are a match to TRBD1. Germline V lookup: CDR1 SEHNR, CDR2 FQNEAQ (reference sequence). The ends lost 0 bases at V and 3 bases at J; junction bases unmatched: 8. The CDR3 is 16 residues long. CDR3 loop: CASSLAPVRQGYEQYF. As DNA, the CDR3 is TGTGCCAGCAGCTTAGCGCCCGTCAGACAGGGCTACGAGCAGTACTTC.

The rearrangement uses TRBV28 and TRBJ1-6, with 7 bases that match TRBD1. Trimming removed 2 bases from V and 5 bases from J; junction bases left unmatched: 9. CDR3 length equals 17 residues. Germline V gives CDR1 MDHEN, CDR2 SYDVKM. CDR3 coding DNA: TGTGCCAGCAGTTTAATCTTAGGAGGGGGCGATAATTCACCCCTCCACTTT. The encoded protein is CASSLILGGGDNSPLHF.

J is TRBJ2-5 and V is TRBV18; D perhaps matches TRBD1 (5 bases). Germline loops: CDR1 KGHSH, CDR2 LQKENI. CDR3 size: 15 residues. Trimming shortened V by 4 bases and J by 5 bases, and 17 bases separated the two germline ends. In nucleotides, the CDR3 is TGTGCCAGCTCACAAAGCCAAGCAGGGTCCGAGACCCAGTACTTC. This codes for CASSQSQAGSETQYF. The variable domain in full, with the rest retrieved from reference TRBV18 and TRBJ2-5, is NAGVMQNPRHLVRRRGQEARLRCSPMKGHSHVYWYRQLPEEGLKFMVYLQKENIIDESGMPKERFSAEFPKEGPSILRIQQVVRGDSAAYFCASSQSQAGSETQYFGPGTRLLVL.

The chain recombines TRBV11-2 with TRBJ2-5, with 7 bases fitting TRBD2. CDR1 is SGHAT, CDR2 FQNNGV, per germline. Losses at the gene ends were 0 bases for V and 4 bases for J; bases not matched to a gene: 11. This CDR3 has 17 amino acids. This CDR3 reads CASSLDEGLAERETQYF. The CDR3 DNA sequence: TGTGCCAGCAGCTTAGATGAAGGTCTAGCGGAGAGAGAGACCCAGTACTTC.

The chain uses TRBV10-3 and TRBJ2-5, with no clear D. CDR3 length: 13 residues. V shed 0 bases and J shed 3 bases, with 5 bases lying between them. Per the germline V gene, CDR1 is ENHRY and CDR2 is SYGVKD. The CDR3 DNA is TGTGCCATCAGTGAGTCGGACGAAGAGACCCAGTACTTC. It codes for CAISESDEETQYF.

The chain couples TRBV6-2 or TRBV6-3 to TRBJ2-7; D is uncertain. This CDR3 spans 12 amino acids. From germline, CDR1 is MNHEY and CDR2 SVGEGT. V gave up 4 bases and J gave up 2 bases, with 6 bases separating them. The DNA for the CDR3 is TGTGCCAGCAGTTTCGACCCCTACGAGCAGTACTTC. Protein: CASSFDPYEQYF.

This chain joins TRBV5-1 and TRBJ2-7, with 8 bases that match TRBD1. V was pared by 4 bases and J by 5 bases, with 20 bases of the junction left unmatched. Germline loops: CDR1 SGHRS, CDR2 YFSETQ. The CDR3 runs 18 residues. The CDR3 DNA follows: TGCGCCAGCAGCAGAGGGGGTTCGGGACAGGAAGGTTCCCACGAGCAGTACTTC. Its translation is CASSRGGSGQEGSHEQYF. The entire variable domain, with the rest obtained from reference TRBV5-1 and TRBJ2-7, is as follows: KAGVTQTPRYLIKTRGQQVTLSCSPISGHRSVSWYQQTPGQGLQFLFEYFSETQRNKGNFPGRFSGRQFSNSRSEMNVSTLELGDSALYLCASSRGGSGQEGSHEQYFGPGTRLTVT.